The source of this TCR beta chain is a study of CD8+CD57+ T cells in acquired aplastic anemia. Study-level points and caveats: A set of approximately 30 CD8+ CDR3 sequences was shared between patients and controls, and these sequences appeared highly expressed in patients.

As to this clonotype: Its antigen remains unidentified.

Genomic DNA templated the TCR beta VDJ and CDR3 profiling. One entry per CDR3 protein results from TCRdb running MiXCR on the reads. The repertoire has 150,000 to 200,000 distinct CDR3 sequences, around 45% of them found once; the top ten carry approximately 1%. This sequence was found in a human donor in good health. The sequenced sample was sorted CD4+, CD8+, or CD8+CD57+ T cells (not recorded which) from PBMCs.

This CDR3 is CASSYQQEAFF. In DNA, the CDR3 is TGTGCCAGCAGTTACCAGCAAGAAGCTTTCTTT. The chain recombines TRBV6-5 with TRBJ1-1; D remains unclear. Germline lookup yields CDR1 MNHEY and CDR2 SVGAGI. Trimming removed 2 bases from V and 8 bases from J, with 6 bases in between. This CDR3 comprises 11 residues.